This TCR beta chain stems from a study of cytomegalovirus exposure and HLA in healthy donors (dated by TCRdb to the late 2010s). Context from the whole study: In an earlier analysis of roughly 590 of the donors, 250 to 350 Gb of sequence data and about 110 million unique TCR beta sequences from about 179 million T cells were reported. An early release that covered approximately 600 HLA-typed donors contained about 300 gigabases of sequencing data and roughly 84 million unique TCR sequences. Among the roughly 400 genotyped donors, approximately 76% belonged to the genetic ancestry cluster associated with self-reported Caucasian donors. The study was designed to test whether signatures of past pathogen exposure could be identified by cataloging public T cell receptors. The study used immunosequencing to profile the T cell repertoires of more than 650 subjects and linked those repertoires to cytomegalovirus serostatus. In addition to the first cohort of hundreds of subjects, a separate validation cohort of over 90 different subjects was used. To predict cytomegalovirus infection status, the study combined high-throughput TCR immunosequencing, statistical association of individual TCRs with disease status, and machine learning. In a later analysis, previously published TCR beta repertoires from about 640 donors were re-analyzed and high-resolution HLA genotyping was added so that TCR occurrence patterns could be studied. The later analysis used no new phenotypic data to find candidate immune exposures, relying instead on TCR beta sequences and their occurrence across donors. To decide whether each TCR beta V gene segment behaved as functional or pseudogenic, an earlier analysis of some 600 of the donors relied on high-throughput TCR beta sequencing. Alongside the repertoire data, information on donor age, sex, ethnicity and CMV serostatus was compiled. Genome-wide SNP genotypes for about three fifths of the roughly 670 donors were used in a later genetic analysis, which treated that subset as a discovery cohort. Every repertoire in the discovery cohort had been generated on one and the same sequencing platform. Class I and class II HLA loci were covered by the typing at four-digit resolution. The number of donors typed differed by locus, with roughly 620-630 for A, B, C, DRB1 and DQB1, 522 for DQA1, under 610 for DPA1, and around 450 for DPB1. Roughly five DR-DQ haplotypes were treated as single units for association and clustering because of strong linkage in the cohort. On average, approximately 250,000 unique TCR beta nucleotide sequences were sequenced per donor among 398 genotyped donors of the cohort, with 15% to 20% of those sequences being non-productive. Here is what the overall study found, with its caveats: Linkage disequilibrium might explain the correlated functional status among segregating V segments, but an unknown experimental factor could not be excluded. Only TCR beta chains were sequenced in this cohort, and the absence of alpha or paired-chain data limited detectable features. A further reported finding was that TCR beta sequences accurately predicted the HLA-A and HLA-B alleles for most subjects in the first cohort. A cluster of highly shared sequence variants was judged likely to be a technical artifact of the sequencing pipeline. Some IMGT-functional V segments, including TRBV6-2 and TRBV6-3, could not be distinguished by the 87-base-pair reads and were therefore excluded. About 15 rarely observed V segments, including chromosome 9 orphons, were excluded from the earlier analysis of several hundred of the donors because counts were too low. In an earlier analysis of some 500 of the donors, most TCR beta V segments were observed in productive rearrangements about 90% or about 30% of the time, broadly matching IMGT annotations. The classifier was reported to diagnose cytomegalovirus status with high specificity and sensitivity in both the original and validation cohorts. In the study, around 150 TCR beta chains were listed as associated with cytomegalovirus. Across donors, most TCR sequences were observed very rarely, whereas some public TCRs were present in many individuals. Because some donors lacked HLA typing at each locus, the association tests relied only on the typed subset. A later analysis found that HLA-associated TCR beta chains were more clonally expanded and had lower generation probabilities than equally common non-associated chains. According to a later genetic analysis, donors in an Asian-associated ancestry cluster had fewer N-insertions in productive TCRs than the roughly 660-donor mean. Immune exposure information for the cohort was limited to CMV serostatus. V-gene and J-gene trimming of TCR beta chains was associated with a missense DCLRE1C variant in a later genetic analysis, and the association was replicated in an independent cohort. Roughly uniform sequencing depth across donors was assumed in presence/absence analyses, although this assumption may not hold. In a later analysis, the rate of TCR association differed among HLA loci, with DRB1 alleles having the most associated TCRs and HLA-C alleles having the fewest. A later analysis found that most CMV-associated TCR beta chains appeared HLA-restricted, with HLA associations seemingly driven largely by CMV exposure. Several of the top co-occurrence clusters appeared to be linked to parvovirus B19, influenza, CMV and Epstein-Barr virus, according to a later analysis. A later analysis associated about 17,000 TCR beta sequences with specific HLA alleles at a false discovery rate of 0.05. It was suggested by the authors that the approach could potentially be generalized to other disease states and immunological phenotypes. A few of the identified cytomegalovirus-associated TCR beta chains were confirmed in vitro to be specific for cytomegalovirus antigens. Assigning TCR associations to individual alleles was difficult when HLA alleles, especially DR and DQ, strongly co-occurred.

Libraries were made using the immunoSEQ multiplex PCR assay. The multiplex PCR relied on a mix of 60 forward primers for TCR Vbeta segments and 13 reverse primers for TCR Jbeta segments. The CDR3 region of rearranged TCR beta genes was amplified from genomic DNA with a multiplex PCR assay. Amplified TCR beta libraries were sequenced as 87-base-pair reads on the Illumina HiSeq System. The paper's data handling went like this. A later analysis tallied 75 million to 95 million unique TCR beta chains across the 660 or so repertoires, and around 12 million of those chains were shared by two or more donors. Raw reads were error-corrected and collapsed into unique sequences by a nearest-neighbor algorithm in which closely related sequences were merged to remove PCR and sequencing errors. CDR3 sequences were aligned to IMGT reference sequences to assign V, D and J gene segments. For a sequence to be retained, at least a six-nucleotide match to both a V gene segment and a J gene segment was required. A rearrangement was called productive if the CDR3 had no stop codons and remained in frame with V and J, and every other rearrangement was called non-productive. CDR3 was defined by IMGT convention, running from the second conserved V-encoded cysteine to the conserved J-encoded phenylalanine. Sequences without an unambiguous match to a single V gene segment were excluded from the earlier analysis of over 500 of the donors. In an earlier analysis of approximately 590 of the donors, V segments were called functional above 56.7% productive rearrangements and were called segregating when the between-donor standard deviation exceeded 5%. A statistical classification framework was developed to diagnose cytomegalovirus status using the catalog of TCR beta chain sequences. A later analysis assigned V and J genes by comparing TCR nucleotide sequences with IMGT/GENE-DB human TR gene sequences. A later analysis assigned CDR3 sequences and most-parsimonious VDJ recombination scenarios with the TCRdist pipeline. In a later analysis, each TCR beta chain was defined by its CDR3 amino acid sequence together with its V-gene family, and reads without a unique V-gene family were excluded. In a later analysis, several hundred highly shared, low-generation-probability nucleotide sequences were removed to address suspected cross-contamination and a sequencing artifact. For each public chain, a later analysis derived a clonal expansion index from normalized ranks of inferred template counts within each repertoire. Generation probabilities in a later analysis came from a VDJ recombination model fitted to out-of-frame rearrangements, and those results were checked against IGoR. In a later analysis, TCR-TCR, TCR-HLA and TCR-CMV co-occurrence was scored with hypergeometric tests, and a repertoire-size bias correction was applied to TCR pairs. To estimate false discovery rates, a later analysis permuted the HLA or CMV assignments 20 times. In a later analysis, co-occurring TCRs were grouped with DBSCAN, and TCRdist sequence similarity was added when clustering was performed within HLA-allele-positive subsets. Repertoires with fewer than 30,000 or more than 120,000 public chains, plus five repertoires with anomalous nucleotide sharing, were excluded from co-occurrence clustering. The clones in this table, taken by TCRdb from immuneACCESS, are in-frame only. Not every clone is retained; where verified, under half of the shortfall comes from an unresolved V gene, and the cause of the rest is unknown. V, J and clone size are those of that table, while D and trimming were read from the DNA. For this sample there are some 110,000 clones; nearly 85% appear just once. 5.5% to 7% of the sample lies in the top ten.

At the junction V is shortened by 4 bases and J by 0 bases, with 11 bases in between. CDR1 SGHTS and CDR2 YDEGEE are derived from the germline V gene. The CDR3 spans 14 residues, from the cysteine through the phenylalanine. Of all the DNA, just the CDR3 is kept, 42 bases in frame from base 1. The cohort consisted of some 670 healthy bone marrow donors. All cohort members were sampled while nominally healthy, although unrecorded immune exposures were likely present. The donor tested CMV seronegative, placing the donor among the approximately 400 seronegative members of the cohort. Each donor provided a peripheral blood sample, and peripheral blood mononuclear cells were used for TCR beta sequencing. The Qiagen DNeasy Blood Extraction Kit was used to extract genomic DNA from the blood cell samples. Concerning this clone: Which antigen it targets is not known. The record has no base qualities; no much larger clone is one base away.

Sequences were obtained from PBMCs. The chain couples TRBV5-8 to TRBJ2-7; no D segment can be confidently identified. The TCR comes from a man in his late teens or twenties in good health and CMV-seronegative. The CDR3 is CASSPRRSSYEQYF. The DNA sequence reads TGTGCCAGCAGCCCACGACGGAGCTCCTACGAGCAGTACTTC.